This is a list of T cell receptor beta chains from one sample in a study of shared clonotypes between healthy human individuals. Sequencing used immunoSEQ multiplex PCR; TCRdb keeps in-frame clones, though not all of them. This sample has roughly 2 million clones, with 95% found just once. The sequencing input was naive CD4+ T cells sorted from blood. These receptors were taken from a man between 18 and 35 years old in good health. Both conserved end residues are part of each CDR3. D genes are given only for firm matches. Part of the rows lack a size; the others show once, few, many or a class for expanded clones.

-	TRBV28	-	TRBJ1-4	CASSDSTPSTNEKLFF	TGTGCCAGCAGCGACAGCACCCCTTCAACTAATGAAAAACTGTTTTTT
-	TRBV18	-	TRBJ2-7	CASSPPGPRPDEQYF	TGTGCCAGCTCACCACCAGGGCCGAGGCCGGACGAGCAGTACTTC
TRBD2	TRBV10-1	-	TRBJ2-3	CASSPGTSAADTQYF	TGCGCCAGCAGTCCGGGGACTAGCGCCGCAGATACGCAGTATTTT
-	TRBV21-1	-	TRBJ1-2	CASSPEGGIDYGYTF	TGTGCCAGCAGCCCTGAGGGAGGGATTGACTATGGCTACACCTTC
TRBD2	TRBV5-1	-	TRBJ2-7	CASNDPSGSYEQYF	TGCGCCAGCAACGATCCTAGCGGCTCCTACGAGCAGTACTTC
-	TRBV10-2	-	TRBJ2-7	CASSGLGTSYEQYF	TGCGCCAGCAGTGGTCTTGGGACCTCCTACGAGCAGTACTTC
-	TRBV5-1	-	TRBJ1-4	CASSTPTRVGSNEKLFF	TGCGCCAGCAGCACACCGACACGGGTTGGGTCTAATGAAAAACTGTTTTTT
-	TRBV2	-	TRBJ2-5	CASSGQLETQYF	TGTGCCAGCTCTGGACAGCTAGAGACCCAGTACTTC
-	TRBV18	-	TRBJ2-2	CASSPLTTGELFF	TGTGCCAGCTCACCATTAACGACCGGGGAGCTGTTTTTT
-	TRBV30	-	TRBJ2-3	CAWSTTSSGPDTQYF	TGTGCCTGGAGTACTACTAGCTCGGGGCCAGATACGCAGTATTTT
-	TRBV13	-	TRBJ2-2	CASSWRPGELFF	TGTGCCAGCAGCTGGCGCCCCGGGGAGCTGTTTTTT
TRBD2	TRBV7-8	-	TRBJ2-2	CASSPAGGSNTGELFF	TGTGCCAGCAGCCCGGCGGGAGGTTCGAACACCGGGGAGCTGTTTTTT
-	TRBV30	-	TRBJ1-6	CAWIRSGRSYNSPLHF	TGTGCCTGGATTCGTTCGGGGAGGTCCTATAATTCACCCCTCCACTTT
-	TRBV2	-	TRBJ1-5	CASSGGSSNQPQHF	TGTGCCAGCAGTGGTGGGTCAAGCAATCAGCCCCAGCATTTT
TRBD1	TRBV5-4	once	TRBJ2-2	CASSLRQGGRANTGELFF	TGTGCCAGCAGCTTGCGACAGGGGGGAAGGGCGAACACCGGGGAGCTGTTTTTT
-	TRBV28	-	TRBJ2-5	CASSFPGPWGETQYF	TGTGCCAGCAGTTTCCCGGGTCCTTGGGGGGAGACCCAGTACTTC
TRBD2	TRBV4-1	-	TRBJ2-2	CASSQGEGWELFF	TGCGCCAGCAGCCAAGGGGAGGGGTGGGAGCTGTTTTTT
TRBD1	TRBV30	-	TRBJ1-5	CAWRDGTARYQPQHF	TGTGCCTGGAGAGACGGGACAGCAAGATATCAGCCCCAGCATTTT
-	TRBV7-9	-	TRBJ2-5	CASSLLGPNGETQYF	TGTGCCAGCAGCTTATTAGGGCCTAACGGGGAGACCCAGTACTTC
-	TRBV11-2	-	TRBJ1-1	CASSLGSNTEAFF	TGTGCCAGCAGCTTAGGGAGCAACACTGAAGCTTTCTTT
-	TRBV11-2	-	TRBJ1-5	CASSLDGTVNQPQHF	TGTGCCAGCAGCTTAGACGGGACGGTAAATCAGCCCCAGCATTTT
-	TRBV6-1	-	TRBJ2-1	CASRTVLNEQFF	TGTGCCAGCAGGACAGTTCTAAATGAGCAGTTCTTC
-	TRBV18	-	TRBJ1-3	CASSPDRLYSGNTIYF	TGTGCCAGCTCACCCGACAGGCTATACTCTGGAAACACCATATATTTT
TRBD1	TRBV30	-	TRBJ1-4	CAWNLFRTWTGGSPTNEKLFF	TGTGCCTGGAACCTGTTTCGGACGTGGACAGGGGGCTCCCCAACTAATGAAAAACTGTTTTTT
TRBD2	TRBV6-4	-	TRBJ2-1	CASSNGGLASNEQFF	TGTGCCAGCAGTAACGGCGGACTAGCCTCGAATGAGCAGTTCTTC
-	TRBV19	-	TRBJ2-7	CASRLRSGFYEQYF	TGTGCCAGTAGGCTAAGGAGCGGATTTTACGAGCAGTACTTC
-	TRBV7-2	-	TRBJ1-5	CASSPGSSNQPQHF	TGTGCCAGCAGCCCGGGGTCTAGCAATCAGCCCCAGCATTTT
TRBD2	TRBV29-1	-	TRBJ2-7	CSVEGSGKSYEQYF	TGCAGCGTTGAGGGTAGCGGGAAGAGCTACGAGCAGTACTTC